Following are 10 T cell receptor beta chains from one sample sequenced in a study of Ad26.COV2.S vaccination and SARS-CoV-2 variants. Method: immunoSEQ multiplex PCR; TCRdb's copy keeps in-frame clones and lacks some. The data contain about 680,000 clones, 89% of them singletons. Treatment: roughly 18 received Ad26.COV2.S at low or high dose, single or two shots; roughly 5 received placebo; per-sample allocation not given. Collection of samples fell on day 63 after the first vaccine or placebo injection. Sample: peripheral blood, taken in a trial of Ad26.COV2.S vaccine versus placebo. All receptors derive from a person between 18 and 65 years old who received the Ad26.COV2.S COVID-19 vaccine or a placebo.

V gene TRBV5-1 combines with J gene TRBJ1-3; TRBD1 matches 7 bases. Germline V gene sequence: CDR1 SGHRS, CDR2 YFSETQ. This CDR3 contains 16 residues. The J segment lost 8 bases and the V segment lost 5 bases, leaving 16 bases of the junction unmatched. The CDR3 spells CASRGPDRLYGDTIYF. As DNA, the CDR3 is TGCGCCAGCAGGGGGCCGGACAGGCTCTATGGGGACACCATATATTTT.

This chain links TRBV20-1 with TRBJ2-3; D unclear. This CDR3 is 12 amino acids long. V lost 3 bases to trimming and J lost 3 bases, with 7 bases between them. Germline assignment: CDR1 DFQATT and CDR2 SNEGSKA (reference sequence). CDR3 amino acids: CSASPGTDTQYF. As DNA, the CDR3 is TGCAGTGCTAGTCCCGGGACAGATACGCAGTATTTT.

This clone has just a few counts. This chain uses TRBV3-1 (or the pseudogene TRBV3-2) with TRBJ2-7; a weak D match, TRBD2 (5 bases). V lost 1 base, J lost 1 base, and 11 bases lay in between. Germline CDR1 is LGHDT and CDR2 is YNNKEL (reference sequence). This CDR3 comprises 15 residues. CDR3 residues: CASSQARTRSYEQYF. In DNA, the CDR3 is TGTGCCAGCAGCCAAGCCCGGACTCGATCCTACGAGCAGTACTTC.

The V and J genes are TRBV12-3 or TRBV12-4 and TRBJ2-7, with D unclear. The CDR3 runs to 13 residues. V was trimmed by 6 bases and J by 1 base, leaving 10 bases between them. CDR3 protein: CASSPDGSYEQYF. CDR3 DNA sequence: TGTGCCAGCAGCCCGGACGGATCCTACGAGCAGTACTTC.

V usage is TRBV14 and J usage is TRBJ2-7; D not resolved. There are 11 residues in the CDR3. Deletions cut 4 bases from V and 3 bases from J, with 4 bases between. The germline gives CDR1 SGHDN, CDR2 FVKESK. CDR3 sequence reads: CASSLNYEQYF. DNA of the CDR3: TGTGCCAGCAGCCTAAACTACGAGCAGTACTTC.

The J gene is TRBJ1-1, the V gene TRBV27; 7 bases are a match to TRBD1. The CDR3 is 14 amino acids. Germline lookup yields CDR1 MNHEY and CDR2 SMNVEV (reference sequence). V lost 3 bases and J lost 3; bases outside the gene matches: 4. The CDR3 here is CASSFGTADTEAFF. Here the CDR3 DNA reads TGTGCCAGCAGTTTCGGGACAGCGGACACTGAAGCTTTCTTT.

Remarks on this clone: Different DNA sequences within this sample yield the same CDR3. CDR3 DNA: TGTGCCAGCAGGGACAGAATCTATGGCTACACCTTC. Translation gives CASRDRIYGYTF. The gene calls are TRBV12-3 or TRBV12-4 and TRBJ1-2; D might be TRBD1 (6 bases). The V and J ends lost 6 bases and 4 bases respectively, with 9 bases between them. The CDR3 is made up of 12 amino acids.

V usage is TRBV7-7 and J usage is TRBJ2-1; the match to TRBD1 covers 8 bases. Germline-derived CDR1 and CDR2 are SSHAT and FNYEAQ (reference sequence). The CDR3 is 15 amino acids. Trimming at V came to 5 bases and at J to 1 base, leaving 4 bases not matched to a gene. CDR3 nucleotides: TGTGCCAGCAGCCCGGACAGGGTATCCTACAATGAGCAGTTCTTC. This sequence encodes CASSPDRVSYNEQFF.

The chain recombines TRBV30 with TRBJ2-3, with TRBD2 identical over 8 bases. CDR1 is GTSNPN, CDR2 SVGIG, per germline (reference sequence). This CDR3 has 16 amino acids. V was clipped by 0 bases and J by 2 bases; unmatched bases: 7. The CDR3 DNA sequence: TGTGCCTGGAGTGTACATGCGGGGGGCTACACAGATACGCAGTATTTT. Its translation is CAWSVHAGGYTDTQYF.

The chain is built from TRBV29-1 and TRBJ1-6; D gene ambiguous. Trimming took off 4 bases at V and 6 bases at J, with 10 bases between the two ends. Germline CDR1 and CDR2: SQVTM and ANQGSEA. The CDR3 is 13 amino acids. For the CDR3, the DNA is TGCAGCGTTGCCGAAAGGGCTAATTCACCCCTCCACTTT. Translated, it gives CSVAERANSPLHF.